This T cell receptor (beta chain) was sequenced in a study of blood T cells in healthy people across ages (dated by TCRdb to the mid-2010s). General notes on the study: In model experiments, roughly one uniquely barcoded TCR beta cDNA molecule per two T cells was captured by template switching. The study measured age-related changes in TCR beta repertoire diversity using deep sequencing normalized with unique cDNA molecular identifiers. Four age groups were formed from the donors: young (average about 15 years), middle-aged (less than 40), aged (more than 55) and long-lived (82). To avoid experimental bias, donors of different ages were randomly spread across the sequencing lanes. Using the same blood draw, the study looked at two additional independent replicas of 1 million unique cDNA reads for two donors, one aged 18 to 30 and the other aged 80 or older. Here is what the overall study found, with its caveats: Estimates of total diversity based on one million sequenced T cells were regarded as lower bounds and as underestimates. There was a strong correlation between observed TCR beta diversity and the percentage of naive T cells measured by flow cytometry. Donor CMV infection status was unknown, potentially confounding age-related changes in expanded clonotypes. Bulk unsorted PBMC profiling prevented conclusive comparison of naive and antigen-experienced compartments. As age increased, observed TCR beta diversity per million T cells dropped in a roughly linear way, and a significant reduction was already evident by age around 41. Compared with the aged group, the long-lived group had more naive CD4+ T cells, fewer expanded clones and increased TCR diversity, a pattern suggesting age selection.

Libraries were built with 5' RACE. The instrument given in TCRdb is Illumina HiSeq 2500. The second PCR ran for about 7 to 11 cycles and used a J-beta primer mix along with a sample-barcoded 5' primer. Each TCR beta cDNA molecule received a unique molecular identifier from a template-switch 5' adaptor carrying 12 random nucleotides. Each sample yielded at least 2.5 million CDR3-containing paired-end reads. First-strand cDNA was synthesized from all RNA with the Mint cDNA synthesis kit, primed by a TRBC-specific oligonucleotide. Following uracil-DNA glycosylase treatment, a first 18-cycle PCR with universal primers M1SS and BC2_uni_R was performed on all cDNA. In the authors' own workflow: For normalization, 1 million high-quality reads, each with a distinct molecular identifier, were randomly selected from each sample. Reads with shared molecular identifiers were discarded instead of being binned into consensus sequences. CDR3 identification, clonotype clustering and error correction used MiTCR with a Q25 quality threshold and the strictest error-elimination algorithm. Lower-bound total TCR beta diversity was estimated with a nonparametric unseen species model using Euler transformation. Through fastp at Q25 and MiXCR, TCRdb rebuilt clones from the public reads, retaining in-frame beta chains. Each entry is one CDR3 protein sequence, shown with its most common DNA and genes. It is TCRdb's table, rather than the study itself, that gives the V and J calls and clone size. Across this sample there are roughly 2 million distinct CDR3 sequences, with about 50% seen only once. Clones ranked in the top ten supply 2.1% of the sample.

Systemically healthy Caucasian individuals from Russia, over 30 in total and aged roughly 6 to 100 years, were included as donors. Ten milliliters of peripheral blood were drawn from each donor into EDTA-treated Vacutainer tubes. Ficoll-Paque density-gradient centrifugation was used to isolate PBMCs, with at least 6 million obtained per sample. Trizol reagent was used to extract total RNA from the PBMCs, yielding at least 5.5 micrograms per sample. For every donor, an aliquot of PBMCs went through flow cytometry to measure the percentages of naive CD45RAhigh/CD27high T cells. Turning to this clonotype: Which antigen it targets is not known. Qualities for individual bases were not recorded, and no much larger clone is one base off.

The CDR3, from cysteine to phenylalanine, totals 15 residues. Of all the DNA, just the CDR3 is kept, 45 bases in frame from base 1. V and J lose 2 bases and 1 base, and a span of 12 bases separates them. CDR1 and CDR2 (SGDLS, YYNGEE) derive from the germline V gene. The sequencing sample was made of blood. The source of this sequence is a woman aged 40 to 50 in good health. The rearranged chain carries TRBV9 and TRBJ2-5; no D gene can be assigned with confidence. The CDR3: CASSVNLQTQETQYF. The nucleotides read TGTGCCAGCAGCGTTAATCTCCAGACCCAAGAGACCCAGTACTTC.